The clone carrying this TCR beta chain is medium-sized by share. Its antigen is as yet unknown. TCRdb's copy holds only in-frame clones and misses some; the assay was immunoSEQ multiplex PCR. The sample consists of over 14,000 clones, about 75% of them appearing once. Sampling of blood occurred at baseline, cycle 4 day 1, and cycle 7 day 1. The record originates from a study of OX40 agonist ivuxolimab in advanced cancers. Study details: The dose-escalation cohort had hepatocellular carcinoma, melanoma, renal cell or head and neck cancer.

Germline V CDR1 and CDR2: SGHNT, YYREEE (reference sequence). The CDR3 runs to 13 residues. Trimming pared 2 bases from V and 1 base from J, leaving 7 bases between. Broader study findings: Expanded clones were, on average, more numerous among CD8+ T cells than CD4+.

The TCR originated in an adult with an advanced solid tumor such as melanoma, head and neck, liver or kidney cancer. The chain joins TRBV5-4 to TRBJ2-7, with D maybe TRBD2 (5 bases). The material sequenced was CD4+ or CD8+ T cells sorted from blood, taken in a trial of the OX40 agonist ivuxolimab. CDR3: CASSLGSSYEQYF. For the CDR3, the DNA is TGTGCCAGCAGCTTAGGGAGTTCCTACGAGCAGTACTTC.